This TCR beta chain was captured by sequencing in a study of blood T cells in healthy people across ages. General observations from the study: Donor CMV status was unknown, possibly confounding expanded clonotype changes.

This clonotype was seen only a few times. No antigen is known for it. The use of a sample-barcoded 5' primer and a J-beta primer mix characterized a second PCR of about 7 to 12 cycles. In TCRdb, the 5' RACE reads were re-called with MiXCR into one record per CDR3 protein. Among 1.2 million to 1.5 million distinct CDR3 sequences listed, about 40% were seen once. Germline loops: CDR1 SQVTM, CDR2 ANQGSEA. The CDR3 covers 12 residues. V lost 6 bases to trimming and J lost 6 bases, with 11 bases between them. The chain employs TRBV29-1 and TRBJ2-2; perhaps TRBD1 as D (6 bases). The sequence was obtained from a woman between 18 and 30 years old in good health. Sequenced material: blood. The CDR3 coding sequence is TGCAGCGTGGCCACAGGGTCCGGGGAGCTGTTTTTT. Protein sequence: CSVATGSGELFF.